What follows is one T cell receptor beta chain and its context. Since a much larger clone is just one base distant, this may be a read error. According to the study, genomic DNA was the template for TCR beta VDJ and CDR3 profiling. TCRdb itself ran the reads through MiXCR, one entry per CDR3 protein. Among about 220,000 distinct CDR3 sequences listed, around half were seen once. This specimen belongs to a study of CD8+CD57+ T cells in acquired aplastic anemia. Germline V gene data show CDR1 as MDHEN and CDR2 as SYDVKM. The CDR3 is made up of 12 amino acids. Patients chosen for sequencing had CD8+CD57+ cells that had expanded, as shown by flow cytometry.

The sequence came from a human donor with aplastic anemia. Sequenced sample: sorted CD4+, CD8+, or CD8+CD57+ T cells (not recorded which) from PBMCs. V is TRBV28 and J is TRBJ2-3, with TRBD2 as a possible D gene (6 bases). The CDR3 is CASSPPGDTRYF. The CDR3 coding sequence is TGTGCCAGCAGCCCCCCGGGAGATACGCGGTATTTT.